The clone carrying this T cell receptor beta chain was detected only a few times. As yet, its antigen is unknown. This sample stems from a study of T cells after yellow fever vaccination. At the level of the study: SMART-Seq v4 Ultra Low Input prepared libraries from low-cell fractions. Study-wide points: At around 96% for CD4 and approximately 88% for CD8, most primary-vaccination clones showed up again after the booster. From the bulk population, abundant clonotypes could contaminate and appear within FACS-sorted repertoires.

Production of TCR cDNA was by 5'RACE template switching, which also added a universal primer site and UMIs. MiXCR was run by TCRdb on the 5' RACE reads, yielding one entry per CDR3 protein. The table has about 340,000 distinct CDR3 sequences, about 12% seen once. CDR1 is SGHDN and CDR2 is FVKESK in the germline V gene. This CDR3 has 13 amino acids. Trimming left V 10 bases short and J 7 bases short, with 14 bases between. This chain uses TRBV14 with TRBJ1-6, with D unresolved. The receptor was derived from a man younger than 35 who received the YFV17D yellow fever vaccine. Here the sequenced sample was CD4+ T cells sorted from PBMCs, taken 15 days after the yellow fever booster vaccination. The CDR3 region is CATQWGANSPLHF. In DNA form, the CDR3 reads TGTGCCACCCAGTGGGGTGCGAATTCACCCCTCCACTTT.